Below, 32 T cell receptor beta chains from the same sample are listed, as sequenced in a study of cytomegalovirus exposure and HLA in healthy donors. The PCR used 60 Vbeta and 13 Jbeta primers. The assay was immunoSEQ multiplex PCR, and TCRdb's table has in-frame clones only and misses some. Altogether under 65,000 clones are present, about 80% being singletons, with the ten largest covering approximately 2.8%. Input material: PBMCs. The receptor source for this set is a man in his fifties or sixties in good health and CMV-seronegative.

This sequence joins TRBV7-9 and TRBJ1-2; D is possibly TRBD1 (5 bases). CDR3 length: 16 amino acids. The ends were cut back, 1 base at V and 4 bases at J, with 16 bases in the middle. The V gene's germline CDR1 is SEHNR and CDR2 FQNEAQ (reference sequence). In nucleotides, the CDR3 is TGTGCCAGCAGCTTAGGTTTGGCAGGGAACACCTATGGCTACACCTTC. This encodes CASSLGLAGNTYGYTF.

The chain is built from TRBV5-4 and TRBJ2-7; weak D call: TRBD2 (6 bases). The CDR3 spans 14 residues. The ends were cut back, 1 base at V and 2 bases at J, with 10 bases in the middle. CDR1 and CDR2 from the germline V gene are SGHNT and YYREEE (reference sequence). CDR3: CASSLMGGTYEQYF. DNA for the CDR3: TGTGCCAGCAGCTTGATGGGGGGTACCTACGAGCAGTACTTC.

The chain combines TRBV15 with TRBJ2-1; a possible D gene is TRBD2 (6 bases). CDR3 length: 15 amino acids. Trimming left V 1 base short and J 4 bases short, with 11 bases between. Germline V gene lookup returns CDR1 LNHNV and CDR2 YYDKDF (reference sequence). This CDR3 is CATSRVRGTYNEQFF. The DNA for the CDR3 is TGTGCCACCAGCAGAGTACGGGGGACGTACAATGAGCAGTTCTTC.

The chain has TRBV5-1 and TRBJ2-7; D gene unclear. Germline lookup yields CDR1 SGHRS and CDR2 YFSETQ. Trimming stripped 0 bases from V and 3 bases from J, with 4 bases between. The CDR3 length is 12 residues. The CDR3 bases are TGCGCCAGCAGCTTGGACAACTACGAGCAGTACTTC. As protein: CASSLDNYEQYF.

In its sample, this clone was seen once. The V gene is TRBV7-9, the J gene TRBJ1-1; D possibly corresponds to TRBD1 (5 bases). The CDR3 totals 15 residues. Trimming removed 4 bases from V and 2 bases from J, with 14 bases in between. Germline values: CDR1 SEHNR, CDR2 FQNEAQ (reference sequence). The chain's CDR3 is CASSYFEWGNTEAFF. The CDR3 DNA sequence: TGTGCCAGCAGCTATTTTGAATGGGGCAACACTGAAGCTTTCTTT.

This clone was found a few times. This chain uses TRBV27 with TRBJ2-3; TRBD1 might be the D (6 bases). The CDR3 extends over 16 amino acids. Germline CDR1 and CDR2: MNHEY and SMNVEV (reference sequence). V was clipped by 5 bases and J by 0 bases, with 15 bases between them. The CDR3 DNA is TGTGCCAGCAGTCCCTCACGGACAGAGAGCACAGATACGCAGTATTTT. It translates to CASSPSRTESTDTQYF.

The CDR3 sequence: CASSLTGVGRTEAFF. CDR3 nucleotides: TGTGCCAGCAGCTTGACAGGGGTGGGGAGAACTGAAGCTTTCTTT. This chain uses TRBV5-4 with TRBJ1-1, with 7 nucleotides matching TRBD1. The CDR3 loop spans 15 amino acids. Germline values: CDR1 SGHNT, CDR2 YYREEE (reference sequence). With V trimmed by 1 base and J by 5 bases, 8 bases remained unmatched.

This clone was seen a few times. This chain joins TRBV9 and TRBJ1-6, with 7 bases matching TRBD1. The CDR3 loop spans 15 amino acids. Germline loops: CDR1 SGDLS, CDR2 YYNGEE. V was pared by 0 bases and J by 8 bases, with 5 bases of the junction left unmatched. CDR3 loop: CASSVEGTVDSPLHF. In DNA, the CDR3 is TGTGCCAGCAGCGTAGAGGGGACAGTGGATTCACCCCTCCACTTT.

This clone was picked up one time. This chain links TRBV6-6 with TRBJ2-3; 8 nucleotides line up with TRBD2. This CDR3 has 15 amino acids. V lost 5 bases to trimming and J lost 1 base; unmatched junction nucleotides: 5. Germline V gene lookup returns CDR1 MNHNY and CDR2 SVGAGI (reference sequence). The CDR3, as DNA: TGTGCCAGCAGTACCTTTAGCGGGGGCACAGATACGCAGTATTTT. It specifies CASSTFSGGTDTQYF.

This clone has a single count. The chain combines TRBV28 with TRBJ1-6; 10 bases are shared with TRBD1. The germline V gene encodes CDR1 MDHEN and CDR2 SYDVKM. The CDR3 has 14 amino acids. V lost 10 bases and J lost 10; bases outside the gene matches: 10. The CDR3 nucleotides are TGTGCCACCTCCGGGGGACAGGGGAAATCACCCCTCCACTTT. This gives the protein CATSGGQGKSPLHF.

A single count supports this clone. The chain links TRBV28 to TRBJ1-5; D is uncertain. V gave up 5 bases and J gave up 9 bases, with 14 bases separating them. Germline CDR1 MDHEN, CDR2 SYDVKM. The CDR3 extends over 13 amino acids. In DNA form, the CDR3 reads TGTGCCAGCAGTATCCCCCGCACCGGGCCCCAGCATTTT. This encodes CASSIPRTGPQHF. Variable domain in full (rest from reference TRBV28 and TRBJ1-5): DVKVTQSSRYLVKRTGEKVFLECVQDMDHENMFWYRQDPGLGLRLIYFSYDVKMKEKGDIPEGYSVSREKKERFSLILESASTNQTSMYLCASSIPRTGPQHFGDGTRLSIL.

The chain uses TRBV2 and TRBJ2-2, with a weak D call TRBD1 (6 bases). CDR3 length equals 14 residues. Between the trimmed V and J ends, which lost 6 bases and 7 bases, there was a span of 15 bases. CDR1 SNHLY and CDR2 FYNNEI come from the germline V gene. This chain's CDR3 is CASSGQGLVGELFF. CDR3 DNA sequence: TGTGCCAGCAGCGGTCAGGGGTTGGTCGGGGAGCTGTTTTTT.

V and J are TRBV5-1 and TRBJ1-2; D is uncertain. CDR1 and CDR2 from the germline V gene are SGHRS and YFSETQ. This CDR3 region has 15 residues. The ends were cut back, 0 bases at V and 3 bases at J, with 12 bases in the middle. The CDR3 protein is CASSLEPGEHYGYTF. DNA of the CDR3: TGCGCCAGCAGCTTGGAGCCCGGAGAACACTATGGCTACACCTTC.

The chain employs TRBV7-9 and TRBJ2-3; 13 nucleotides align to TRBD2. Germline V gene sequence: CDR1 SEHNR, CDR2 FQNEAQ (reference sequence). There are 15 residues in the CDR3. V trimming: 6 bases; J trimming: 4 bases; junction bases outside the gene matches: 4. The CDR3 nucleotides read TGTGCCAGCAGAACTAGCGGGGGGGCCCCAGATACGCAGTATTTT. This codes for CASRTSGGAPDTQYF.

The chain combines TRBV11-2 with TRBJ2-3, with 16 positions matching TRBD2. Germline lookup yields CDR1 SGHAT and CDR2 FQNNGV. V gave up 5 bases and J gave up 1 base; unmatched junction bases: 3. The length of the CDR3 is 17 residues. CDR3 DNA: TGTGCCAGCAGCCCGGGGACTAGCGGGGGGGGCACAGATACGCAGTATTTT. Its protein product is CASSPGTSGGGTDTQYF. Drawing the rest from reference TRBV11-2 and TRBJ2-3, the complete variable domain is EAGVAQSPRYKIIEKRQSVAFWCNPISGHATLYWYQQILGQGPKLLIQFQNNGVVDDSQLPKDRFSAERLKGVDSTLKIQPAKLEDSAVYLCASSPGTSGGGTDTQYFGPGTRLTVL.

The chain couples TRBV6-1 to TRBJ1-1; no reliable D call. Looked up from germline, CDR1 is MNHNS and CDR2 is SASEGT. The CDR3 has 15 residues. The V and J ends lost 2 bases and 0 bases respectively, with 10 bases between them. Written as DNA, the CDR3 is TGTGCCAGCAGTGAAATTGGCAGAATGAACACTGAAGCTTTCTTT. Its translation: CASSEIGRMNTEAFF.

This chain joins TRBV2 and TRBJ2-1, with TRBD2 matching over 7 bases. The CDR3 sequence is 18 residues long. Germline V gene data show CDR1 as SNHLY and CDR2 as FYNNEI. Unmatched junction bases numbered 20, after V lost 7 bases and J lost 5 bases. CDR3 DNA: TGTGCCAGCACTCAGTATGGGATCGGCGGGGGACTCCACAATGAGCAGTTCTTC. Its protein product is CASTQYGIGGGLHNEQFF. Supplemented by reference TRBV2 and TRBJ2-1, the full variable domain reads EPEVTQTPSHQVTQMGQEVILRCVPISNHLYFYWYRQILGQKVEFLVSFYNNEISEKSEIFDDQFSVERPDGSNFTLKIRSTKLEDSAMYFCASTQYGIGGGLHNEQFFGPGTRLTVL.

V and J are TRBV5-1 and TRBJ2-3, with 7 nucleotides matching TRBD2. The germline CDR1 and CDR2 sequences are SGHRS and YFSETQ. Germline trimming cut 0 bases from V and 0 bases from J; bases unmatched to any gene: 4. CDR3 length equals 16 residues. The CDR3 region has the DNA TGCGCCAGCAGCTTGGTCCTGGGGGGGAGCACAGATACGCAGTATTTT. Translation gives CASSLVLGGSTDTQYF.

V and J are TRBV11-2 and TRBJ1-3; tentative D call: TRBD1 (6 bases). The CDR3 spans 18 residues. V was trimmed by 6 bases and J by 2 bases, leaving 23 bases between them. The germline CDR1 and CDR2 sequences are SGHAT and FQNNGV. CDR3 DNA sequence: TGTGCCAGCAGGCCAATGCGACAGGCGTTCGGGCCTGGAAACACCATATATTTT. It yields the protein CASRPMRQAFGPGNTIYF.

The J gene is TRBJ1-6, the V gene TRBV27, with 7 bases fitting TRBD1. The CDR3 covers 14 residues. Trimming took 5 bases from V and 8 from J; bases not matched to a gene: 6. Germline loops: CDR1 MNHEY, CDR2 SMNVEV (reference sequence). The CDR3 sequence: CASSTAGGHSPLHF. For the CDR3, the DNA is TGTGCCAGCAGTACAGCAGGGGGTCATTCACCCCTCCACTTT.

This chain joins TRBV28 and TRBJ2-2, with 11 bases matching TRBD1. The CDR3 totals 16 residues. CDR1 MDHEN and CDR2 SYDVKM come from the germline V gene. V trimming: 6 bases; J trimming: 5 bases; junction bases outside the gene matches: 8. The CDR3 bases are TGTGCCAGCAGAACCCCGGACAGGGGGCAAACCGGGGAGCTGTTTTTT. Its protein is CASRTPDRGQTGELFF. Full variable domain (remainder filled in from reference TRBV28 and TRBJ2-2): DVKVTQSSRYLVKRTGEKVFLECVQDMDHENMFWYRQDPGLGLRLIYFSYDVKMKEKGDIPEGYSVSREKKERFSLILESASTNQTSMYLCASRTPDRGQTGELFFGEGSRLTVL.

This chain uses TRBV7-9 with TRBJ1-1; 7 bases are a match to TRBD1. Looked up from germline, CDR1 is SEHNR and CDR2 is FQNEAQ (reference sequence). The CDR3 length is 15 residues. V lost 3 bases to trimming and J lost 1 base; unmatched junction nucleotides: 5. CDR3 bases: TGTGCCAGCAGCTTTTCGGGACAGACGAACACTGAAGCTTTCTTT. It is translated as CASSFSGQTNTEAFF.

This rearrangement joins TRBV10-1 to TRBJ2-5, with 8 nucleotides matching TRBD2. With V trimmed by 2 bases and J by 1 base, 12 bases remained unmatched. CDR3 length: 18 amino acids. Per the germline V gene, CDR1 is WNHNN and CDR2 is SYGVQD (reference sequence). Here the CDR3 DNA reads TGCGCCAGCAGTGAGGAGCCCGGGAGGGGGACCCCCCAAGAGACCCAGTACTTC. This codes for CASSEEPGRGTPQETQYF.

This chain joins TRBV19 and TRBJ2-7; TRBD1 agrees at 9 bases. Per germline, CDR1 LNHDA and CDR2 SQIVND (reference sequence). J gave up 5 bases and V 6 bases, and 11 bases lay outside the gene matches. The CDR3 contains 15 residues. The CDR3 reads CASSTGTGTGHEQYF. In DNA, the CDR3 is TGTGCCAGTAGCACCGGTACCGGGACAGGGCACGAGCAGTACTTC. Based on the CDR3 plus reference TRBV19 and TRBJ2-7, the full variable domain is DGGITQSPKYLFRKEGQNVTLSCEQNLNHDAMYWYRQDPGQGLRLIYYSQIVNDFQKGDIAEGYSVSREKKESFPLTVTSAQKNPTAFYLCASSTGTGTGHEQYFGPGTRLTVT.

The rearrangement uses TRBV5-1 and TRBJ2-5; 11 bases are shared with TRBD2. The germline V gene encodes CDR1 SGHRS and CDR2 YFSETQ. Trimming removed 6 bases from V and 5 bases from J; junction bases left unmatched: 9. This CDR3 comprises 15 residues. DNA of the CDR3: TGCGCCAGCACCCTAGCGGGGGGTTTCGGGGAGACCCAGTACTTC. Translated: CASTLAGGFGETQYF.

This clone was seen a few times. The CDR3 sequence is CASRGNRDRSQKLFF. Here the CDR3 DNA reads TGTGCCAGCAGGGGAAACCGGGACAGGTCTCAAAAACTGTTTTTT. The chain links TRBV2 to TRBJ1-4; 8 positions match TRBD1. CDR1 SNHLY and CDR2 FYNNEI come from the germline V gene. J lost 9 bases, V lost 6 bases, and 12 bases had no gene match. The CDR3 covers 15 residues.

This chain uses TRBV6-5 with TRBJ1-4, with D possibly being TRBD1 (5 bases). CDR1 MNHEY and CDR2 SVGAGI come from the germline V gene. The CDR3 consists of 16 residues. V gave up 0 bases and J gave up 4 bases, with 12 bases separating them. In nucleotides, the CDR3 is TGTGCCAGCAGTTACTCGGGGGGACGGATTAATGAAAAACTGTTTTTT. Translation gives CASSYSGGRINEKLFF.

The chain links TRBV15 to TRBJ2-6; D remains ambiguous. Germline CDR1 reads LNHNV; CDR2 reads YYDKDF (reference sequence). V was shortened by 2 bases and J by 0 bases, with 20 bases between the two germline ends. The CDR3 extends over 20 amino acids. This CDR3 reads CATSRHHPYSGTSGANVLTF. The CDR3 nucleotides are TGTGCCACCAGCAGACACCACCCCTACTCCGGTACCTCTGGGGCCAACGTCCTGACTTTC.

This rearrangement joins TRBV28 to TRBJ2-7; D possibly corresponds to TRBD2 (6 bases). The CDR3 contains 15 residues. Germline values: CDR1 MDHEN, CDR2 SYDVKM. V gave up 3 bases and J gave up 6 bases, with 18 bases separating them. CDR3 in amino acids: CASSFAGNLRSEQYF. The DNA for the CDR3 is TGTGCCAGCAGTTTTGCGGGGAATCTACGGAGCGAGCAGTACTTC.

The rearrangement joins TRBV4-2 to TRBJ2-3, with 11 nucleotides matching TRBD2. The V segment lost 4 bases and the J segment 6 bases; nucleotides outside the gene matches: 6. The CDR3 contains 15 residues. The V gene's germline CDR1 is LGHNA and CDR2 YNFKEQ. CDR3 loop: CASSPLAGEADTQYF. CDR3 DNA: TGTGCCAGCAGCCCACTAGCGGGGGAAGCGGATACGCAGTATTTT.

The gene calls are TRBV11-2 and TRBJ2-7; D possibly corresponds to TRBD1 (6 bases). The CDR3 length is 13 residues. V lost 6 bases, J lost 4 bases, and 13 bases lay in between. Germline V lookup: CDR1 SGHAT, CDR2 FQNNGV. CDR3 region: CASRDRASYEQYF. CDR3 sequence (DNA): TGTGCCAGCAGGGACAGAGCATCGTACGAGCAGTACTTC.

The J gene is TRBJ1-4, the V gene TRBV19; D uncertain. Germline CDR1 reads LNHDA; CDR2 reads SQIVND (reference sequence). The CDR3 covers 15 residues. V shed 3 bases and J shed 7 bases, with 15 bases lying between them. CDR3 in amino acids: CASSIGPRMGEKLFF. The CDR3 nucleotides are TGTGCCAGTAGTATTGGGCCACGCATGGGTGAAAAACTGTTTTTT.